The sequence of this T cell receptor (beta chain) was determined in a study of CD8 T cells in ankylosing spondylitis. Study-wide points: Certain motif variants had earlier appeared in reactive arthritis synovial fluid and blood. Seven to nine highly homologous variants made up a TCR beta motif that seemed to typify ankylosing spondylitis blood. Researchers reportedly found disease-linked clones significantly enriched in matched ankylosing spondylitis synovial fluid.

Quantitative 5'-RACE was performed with molecular barcodes, and it yielded the TCR beta libraries. From the 5' RACE reads, TCRdb called clonotypes with MiXCR, one entry per CDR3 protein. Of more than 250,000 distinct CDR3 sequences listed, 7.5% to 9% are singletons. This clonotype was picked up a small number of times. Its antigen is still unknown. CDR1 is ENHRY, CDR2 SYGVKD, per germline. This CDR3 is built from 15 residues. V was pared by 0 bases and J by 5 bases, with 13 bases between. This chain uses TRBV10-3 with TRBJ1-1; tentatively, D is TRBD1 (5 bases). The origin of this receptor is a male donor with ankylosing spondylitis. Material for sequencing was blood, either unsorted or a sorted T cell fraction (not recorded which). CDR3: CAISESRGYRTEAFF. The CDR3 bases are TGTGCCATCAGTGAGTCTCGGGGGTATCGGACTGAAGCTTTCTTT.